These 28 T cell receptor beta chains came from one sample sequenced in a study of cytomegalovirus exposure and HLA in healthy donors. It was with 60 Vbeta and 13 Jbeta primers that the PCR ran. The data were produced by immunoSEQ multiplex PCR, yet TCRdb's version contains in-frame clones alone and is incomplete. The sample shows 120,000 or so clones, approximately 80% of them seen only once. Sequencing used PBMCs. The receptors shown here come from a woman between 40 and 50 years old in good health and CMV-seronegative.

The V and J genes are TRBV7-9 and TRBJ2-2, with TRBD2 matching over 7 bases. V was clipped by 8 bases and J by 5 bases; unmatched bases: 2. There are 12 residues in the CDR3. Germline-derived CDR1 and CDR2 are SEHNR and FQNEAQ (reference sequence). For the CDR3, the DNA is TGTGCCAGCCGGGGGGTGACCGGGGAGCTGTTTTTT. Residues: CASRGVTGELFF. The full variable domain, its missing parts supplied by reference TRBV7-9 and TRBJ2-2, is DTGVSQNPRHKITKRGQNVTFRCDPISEHNRLYWYRQTLGQGPEFLTYFQNEAQLEKSRLLSDRFSAERPKGSFSTLEIQRTEQGDSAMYLCASRGVTGELFFGEGSRLTVL.

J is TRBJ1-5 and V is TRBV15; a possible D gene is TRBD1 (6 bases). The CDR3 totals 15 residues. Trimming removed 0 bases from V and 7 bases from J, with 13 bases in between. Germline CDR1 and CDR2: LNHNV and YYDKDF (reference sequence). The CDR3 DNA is TGTGCCACCAGCAGAGAGGCAGGGGTGGGACAGCCCCAGCATTTT. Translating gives CATSREAGVGQPQHF.

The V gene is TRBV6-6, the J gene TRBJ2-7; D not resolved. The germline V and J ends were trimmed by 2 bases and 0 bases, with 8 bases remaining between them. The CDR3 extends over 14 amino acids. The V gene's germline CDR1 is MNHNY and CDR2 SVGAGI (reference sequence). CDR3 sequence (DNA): TGTGCCAGCAGTTACCTGGAGAGCTCCTACGAGCAGTACTTC. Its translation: CASSYLESSYEQYF.

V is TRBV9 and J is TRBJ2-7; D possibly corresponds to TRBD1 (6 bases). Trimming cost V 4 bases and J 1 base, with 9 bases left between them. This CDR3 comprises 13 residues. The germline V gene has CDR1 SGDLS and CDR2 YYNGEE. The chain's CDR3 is CASSPGTSYEQYF. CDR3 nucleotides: TGTGCCAGCAGCCCTGGGACATCCTACGAGCAGTACTTC.

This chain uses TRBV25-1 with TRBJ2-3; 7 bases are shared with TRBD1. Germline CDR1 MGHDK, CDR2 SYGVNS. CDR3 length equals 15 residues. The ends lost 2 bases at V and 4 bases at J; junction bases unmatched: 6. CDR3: CASSELETGSDTQYF. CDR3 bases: TGTGCCAGCAGTGAACTCGAGACAGGGTCAGATACGCAGTATTTT. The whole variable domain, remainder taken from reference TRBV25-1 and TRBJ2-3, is EADIYQTPRYLVIGTGKKITLECSQTMGHDKMYWYQQDPGMELHLIHYSYGVNSTEKGDLSSESTVSRIRTEHFPLTLESARPSHTSQYLCASSELETGSDTQYFGPGTRLTVL.

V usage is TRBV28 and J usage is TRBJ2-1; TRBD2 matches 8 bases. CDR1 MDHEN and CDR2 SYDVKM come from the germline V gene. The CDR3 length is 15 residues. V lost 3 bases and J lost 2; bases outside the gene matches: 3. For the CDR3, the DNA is TGTGCCAGCAGTTTGAGCGGGAGTACCTACAATGAGCAGTTCTTC. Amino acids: CASSLSGSTYNEQFF.

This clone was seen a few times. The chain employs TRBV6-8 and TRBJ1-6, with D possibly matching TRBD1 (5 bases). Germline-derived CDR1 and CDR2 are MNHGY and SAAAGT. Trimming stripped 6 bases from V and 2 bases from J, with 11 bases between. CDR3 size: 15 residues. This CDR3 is CASSSRAAYNSPLHF. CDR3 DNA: TGTGCCAGCAGCTCCAGGGCAGCCTATAATTCACCCCTCCACTTT.

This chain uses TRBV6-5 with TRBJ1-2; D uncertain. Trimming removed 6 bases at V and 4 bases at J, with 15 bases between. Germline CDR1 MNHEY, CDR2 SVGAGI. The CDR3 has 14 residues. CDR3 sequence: CASSRTGRFYGYTF. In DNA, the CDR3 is TGTGCCAGCAGCAGAACGGGTCGATTCTATGGCTACACCTTC.

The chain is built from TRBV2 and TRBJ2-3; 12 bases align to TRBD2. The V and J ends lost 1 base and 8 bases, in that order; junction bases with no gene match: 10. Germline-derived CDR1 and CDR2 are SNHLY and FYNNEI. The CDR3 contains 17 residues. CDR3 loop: CASSEGLAGDLRGTQYF. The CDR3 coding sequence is TGTGCCAGCAGTGAAGGACTAGCGGGGGACCTGAGGGGTACGCAGTATTTT.

The CDR3 region is CASSRDRAGYGYTF. Written as DNA, the CDR3 is TGTGCCAGCAGCAGGGACAGGGCAGGCTATGGCTACACCTTC. This rearrangement joins TRBV6-1 to TRBJ1-2, with 9 nucleotides matching TRBD1. J was trimmed by 4 bases and V by 6 bases; bases with no gene match: 6. Germline CDR1 reads MNHNS; CDR2 reads SASEGT. CDR3 size: 14 residues.

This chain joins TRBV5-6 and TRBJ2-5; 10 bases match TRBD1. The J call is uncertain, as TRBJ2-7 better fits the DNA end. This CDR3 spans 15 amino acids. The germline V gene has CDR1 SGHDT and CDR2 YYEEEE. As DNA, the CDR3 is TGTGCCAGCAGAAATGGACAGGGGGTATCCTACGAGCAGTACTTC. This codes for CASRNGQGVSYEQYF.

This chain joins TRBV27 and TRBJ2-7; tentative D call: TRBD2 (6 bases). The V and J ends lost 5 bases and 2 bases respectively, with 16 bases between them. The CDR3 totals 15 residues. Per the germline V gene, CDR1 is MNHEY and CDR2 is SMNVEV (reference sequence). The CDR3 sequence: CASSLLRDSAYEQYF. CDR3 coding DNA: TGTGCCAGCAGTCTCCTCCGGGACTCCGCCTACGAGCAGTACTTC.

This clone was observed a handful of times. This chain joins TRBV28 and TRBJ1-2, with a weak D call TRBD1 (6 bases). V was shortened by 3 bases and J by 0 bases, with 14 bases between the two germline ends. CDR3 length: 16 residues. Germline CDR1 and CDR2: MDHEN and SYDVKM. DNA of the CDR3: TGTGCCAGCAGTTTTCCACAGGACAGTCCTAACTATGGCTACACCTTC. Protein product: CASSFPQDSPNYGYTF.

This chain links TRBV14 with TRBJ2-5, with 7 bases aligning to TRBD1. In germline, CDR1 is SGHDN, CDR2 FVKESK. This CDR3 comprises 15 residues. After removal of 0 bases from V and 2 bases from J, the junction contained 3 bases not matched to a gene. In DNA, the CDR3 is TGTGCCAGCAGCCAAGATGGCAGGGGGCAAGAGACCCAGTACTTC. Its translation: CASSQDGRGQETQYF.

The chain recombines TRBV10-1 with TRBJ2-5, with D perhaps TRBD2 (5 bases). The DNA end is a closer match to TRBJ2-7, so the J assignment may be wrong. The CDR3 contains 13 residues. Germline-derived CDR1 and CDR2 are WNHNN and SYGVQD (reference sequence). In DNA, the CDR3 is TGCGCCAGCAGCCTCACTGAGGGCGGCGAGCAGTACTTC. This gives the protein CASSLTEGGEQYF.

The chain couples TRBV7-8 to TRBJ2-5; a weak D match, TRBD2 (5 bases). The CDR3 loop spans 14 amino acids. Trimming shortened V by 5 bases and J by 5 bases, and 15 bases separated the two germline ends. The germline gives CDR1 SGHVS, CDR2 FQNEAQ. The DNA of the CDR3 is TGTGCCAGCAGCCCCACTAGTTCCCGGGAGACCCAGTACTTC. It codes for CASSPTSSRETQYF.

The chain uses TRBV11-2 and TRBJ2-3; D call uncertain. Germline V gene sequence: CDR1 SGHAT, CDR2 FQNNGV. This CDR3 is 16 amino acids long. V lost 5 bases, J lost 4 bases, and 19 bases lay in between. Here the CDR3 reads CASSGVSEPFADTQYF. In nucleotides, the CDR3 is TGTGCCAGCAGCGGTGTGAGCGAACCTTTCGCAGATACGCAGTATTTT.

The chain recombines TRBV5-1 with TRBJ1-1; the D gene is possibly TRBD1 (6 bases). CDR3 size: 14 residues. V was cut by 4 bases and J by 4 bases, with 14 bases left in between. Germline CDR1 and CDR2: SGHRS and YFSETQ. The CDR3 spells CASSPPGGSTEAFF. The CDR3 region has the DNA TGCGCCAGCAGCCCACCTGGGGGCAGCACTGAAGCTTTCTTT.

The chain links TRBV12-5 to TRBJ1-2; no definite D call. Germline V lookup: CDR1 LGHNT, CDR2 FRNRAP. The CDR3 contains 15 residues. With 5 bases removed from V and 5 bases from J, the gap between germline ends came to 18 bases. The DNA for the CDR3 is TGTGCTAGTGGTCCGCAACTTTACCCACCTTATGGCTACACCTTC. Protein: CASGPQLYPPYGYTF.

CDR3: CASAGSSFQFGNTIYF. In DNA, the CDR3 is TGTGCCAGCGCCGGGAGCAGCTTTCAGTTTGGAAACACCATATATTTT. The chain carries TRBV2 and TRBJ1-3; unclear D gene. Germline V CDR1 and CDR2: SNHLY, FYNNEI. This CDR3 is built from 16 residues. V lost 8 bases, J lost 3 bases, and 20 bases lay in between.

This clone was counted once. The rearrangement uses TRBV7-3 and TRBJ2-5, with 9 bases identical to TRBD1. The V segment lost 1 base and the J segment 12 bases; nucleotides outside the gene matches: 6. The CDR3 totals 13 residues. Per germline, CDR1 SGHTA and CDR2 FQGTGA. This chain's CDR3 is CASSLKGDRAKYF. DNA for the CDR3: TGTGCCAGCAGCTTAAAGGGGGACAGGGCCAAGTACTTC.

For the CDR3, the DNA is TGTGCCAGCAGTGCGGGGGATGAGCAGTTCTTC. It translates to CASSAGDEQFF. The chain has TRBV6-6 and TRBJ2-1, with TRBD2 identical over 7 bases. Germline-derived CDR1 and CDR2 are MNHNY and SVGAGI (reference sequence). V was clipped by 5 bases and J by 8 bases; unmatched bases: 0. CDR3 length: 11 amino acids.

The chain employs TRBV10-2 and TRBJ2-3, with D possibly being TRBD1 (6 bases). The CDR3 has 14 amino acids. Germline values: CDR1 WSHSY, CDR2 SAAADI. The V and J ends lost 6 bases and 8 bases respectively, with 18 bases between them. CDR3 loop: CASSLTGSDGTQYF. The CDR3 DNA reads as TGCGCCAGCAGCCTCACAGGGTCGGACGGTACGCAGTATTTT.

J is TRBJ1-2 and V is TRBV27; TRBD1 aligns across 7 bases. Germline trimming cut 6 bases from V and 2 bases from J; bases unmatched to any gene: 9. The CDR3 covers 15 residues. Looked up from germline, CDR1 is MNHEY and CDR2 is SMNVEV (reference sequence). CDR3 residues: CASRNNRGINYGYTF. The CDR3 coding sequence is TGTGCCAGCAGGAATAACAGGGGAATAAACTATGGCTACACCTTC.

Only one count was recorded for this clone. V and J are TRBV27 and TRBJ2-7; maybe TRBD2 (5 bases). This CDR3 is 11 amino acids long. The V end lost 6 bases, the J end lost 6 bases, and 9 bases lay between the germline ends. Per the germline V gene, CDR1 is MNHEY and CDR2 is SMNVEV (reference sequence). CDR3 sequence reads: CASRGVCEQYF. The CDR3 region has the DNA TGTGCCAGCAGGGGAGTTTGCGAGCAGTACTTC.

CDR3 coding DNA: TGTGCCAGCAGTTCAGGGACAGGGAGGGGTGAGCAGTACTTC. Its protein is CASSSGTGRGEQYF. The V gene is TRBV6-1, the J gene TRBJ2-7; TRBD1 matches 9 bases. Per the germline V gene, CDR1 is MNHNS and CDR2 is SASEGT. With 5 bases clipped from V and 7 bases from J, the junction kept 9 bases outside the gene matches. The length of the CDR3 is 14 residues.

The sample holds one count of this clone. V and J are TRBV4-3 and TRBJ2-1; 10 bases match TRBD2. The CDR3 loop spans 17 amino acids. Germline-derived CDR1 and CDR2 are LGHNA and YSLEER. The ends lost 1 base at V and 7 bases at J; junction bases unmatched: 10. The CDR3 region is CASSQGVLAGGVNEQFF. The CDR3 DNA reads TGCGCCAGCAGCCAAGGGGTTTTAGCGGGAGGAGTAAATGAGCAGTTCTTC.

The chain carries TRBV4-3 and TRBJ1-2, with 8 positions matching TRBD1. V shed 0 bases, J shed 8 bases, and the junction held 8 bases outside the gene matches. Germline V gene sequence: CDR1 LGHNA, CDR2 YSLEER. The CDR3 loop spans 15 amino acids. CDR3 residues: CASSQDTRTGMGYTF. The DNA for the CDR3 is TGCGCCAGCAGCCAAGATACCCGGACAGGGATGGGCTACACCTTC.